This TCR beta chain was recorded in a study of blood T cell repertoires in COVID-19 (dated by TCRdb to about 2020). For the wider study: Samples covering the acute and convalescent phases of COVID-19 were provided by collaborators in the United States, Italy and Spain. The material from the prospective study consisted of cDNA or gDNA derived from T cells, B-cell-depleted T cells, or PBMCs. The repertoires were released in a freely available public database meant as a resource for research on the immune response to SARS-CoV-2. The dataset comprised deeply sampled blood TCRbeta repertoires from subjects exposed to, actively infected with, or recovered from COVID-19. Samples came from the ongoing ImmuneRACE study (first 160 participants) plus 1,254 subjects from 6 global collaborators. The sample metadata nearly always contained a de-identified subject ID, COVID-19 status, age in years and sex. Where HLA class I and class II types were available, the types were taken from metadata supplied by the sample provider, not from assay-based typing.

A word on this clone: Its antigen specificity is not known. There are no base qualities to consult, and no much larger clone falls within one base.

The immunoSEQ Assay, a bias-controlled multiplex PCR, was used to amplify TCRbeta CDR3 regions from genomic DNA. The original methods were these. Within the assay, amplification of reference gene primers was used to estimate how many nucleated cells each sample contained. To quantify the absolute abundance of each unique TCRbeta CDR3 rearrangement, sequence reads were collapsed and filtered. For each sample, productive Simpson clonality was calculated as the square root of Simpson's diversity index across productive rearrangements. TCRdb provides this immuneACCESS table in a form limited to in-frame rearrangements. Some clones are lacking; in checked studies, under half of them reflect an unresolved V gene, and why the rest are absent is not known. The DNA gave D and trimming, while V, J and clone size come from that table. In this sample the table shows 150,000 to 200,000 clones, over 75% of which occur a single time. Around 0.77% of the sample rests with the top ten.

Paper-wide results and their limitations: How much clinical and demographic metadata was included differed by source and by participant, and the metadata was provided uncurated.

There are 16 amino acids in the CDR3, from cysteine to phenylalanine inclusive. Just the 48-base CDR3 DNA is kept, in frame starting at base 1. The germline V gene (reference sequence) specifies MNHNY as CDR1 and SVGAGI as CDR2. Germline trimming amounts to 6 bases on V and 4 bases on J, with 12 as the count of junction bases outside the gene matches. Participants in the prospective study were enrolled through a virtual design, were aged roughly 18 to 100 years, and lived in approximately 25 United States geographic areas. Cohort assignment in the prospective study relied on participant-reported clinical history from a screening survey and a study questionnaire. For ImmuneRACE Cohort 3, a participant was defined as recovered based on two consecutive negative NP/OP PCR tests, clearance by a healthcare professional, or resolution of symptoms. In the prospective study, whole blood, serum and a nasopharyngeal or oropharyngeal swab were collected from each participant by mobile phlebotomists. Over a roughly 2-month period, participants in the prospective study had the option of providing additional blood draws and questionnaires. Before DNA extraction, prospective study blood samples were shipped either frozen or at room temperature.

The clonotype originates from a woman between 18 and 29 years old who had recovered from COVID-19. Sequencing was performed on PBMCs or T cells enriched from blood (not recorded which). The V and J genes are TRBV6-6 and TRBJ1-2; TRBD1 matches 9 bases in the middle. The base sequence is TGTGCCAGCAGGCGATCTACAGGGGGCGCAGGCTATGGCTACACCTTC. Its protein is CASRRSTGGAGYGYTF.